This T cell receptor beta chain was observed in a study of blood T cell repertoires in COVID-19. Across the whole study: Acute-phase and convalescent COVID-19 samples originated in the United States, Italy and Spain.

Data came from immunoSEQ multiplex PCR; TCRdb stores just in-frame clones and leaves some out. The data contain 97,000 or so clones, about 80% of them seen just once; the ten biggest clones take up around 9.9%. V lost 4 bases to trimming and J lost 0 bases, with 7 bases between them. Germline V gene sequence: CDR1 MGHRA, CDR2 YSYEKL. This CDR3 is built from 13 residues. The rearrangement uses TRBV4-1 and TRBJ2-7, with a weak D call TRBD1 (6 bases). The TCR sequence derives from a man between 65 and 85 years old with active or convalescent COVID-19. The material sequenced was peripheral blood. The CDR3 region is CASSRTDSYEQYF. The CDR3 coding sequence is TGCGCCAGCAGCCGGACAGACTCCTACGAGCAGTACTTC.